The following is a TCR beta chain sequence with its context. Its antigen is currently unknown. Here immunoSEQ multiplex PCR was the method, and the copy in TCRdb shows in-frame clones only, minus some. Among about 16,000 clones listed, 60% to 80% were seen once. Repeated repertoire sampling spanned the course of chemoradiotherapy. The data belong to a study of chemoradiotherapy in HPV16-positive cancers. Study conclusions and caveats: Non-HPV-specific T cells did not expand in tumors during treatment, whereas candidate HPV-specific clones and E7-related motifs did. In HPV16-positive patients, HPV-responsive T-cell expansion tracked better recurrence-free survival.

Between the trimmed V and J ends, which lost 5 bases and 4 bases, there was a span of 11 bases. CDR3 length equals 13 residues. The germline gives CDR1 PRHDT, CDR2 FYEKMQ (reference sequence). Here the sequenced sample was tumor tissue, taken from a patient who underwent chemoradiotherapy. This chain joins TRBV13 and TRBJ1-2, with D possibly matching TRBD1 (5 bases). The clonotype originates from a human donor with HPV-associated anogenital cancer. The CDR3 bases are TGTGCCAGCAGCCCTACAGGAGGCTATGGCTACACCTTC. The encoded protein is CASSPTGGYGYTF.